This TCR beta chain is drawn from a study of cytomegalovirus exposure and HLA in healthy donors. Study conclusions and caveats: In a later analysis, TCR beta V- and J-gene trimming was associated with a missense DCLRE1C variant. CMV serostatus was the sole immune exposure data available. A later examination showed that TCR association rates differed by HLA locus, with DRB1 most and HLA-C fewest.

The PCR employed 60 Vbeta primers together with 13 Jbeta primers. Libraries were prepared by immunoSEQ multiplex PCR; TCRdb keeps only in-frame clonotypes and omits some of them. The sample holds about 100,000 clones, approximately 70% seen once. To note about this clone: Antigen specificity is unknown.

The clonotype originates from a man aged 35-49 years in good health and CMV-seropositive. The specimen sequenced was PBMCs.

CDR3 sequence reads: CASRDRTANYGYTF. The CDR3 DNA follows: TGTGCCAGCAGAGATAGGACAGCAAACTATGGCTACACCTTC. This sequence joins TRBV25-1 and TRBJ1-2; tentative D call: TRBD1 (6 bases). Between the trimmed V and J ends, which lost 6 bases and 2 bases, there was a span of 13 bases. This CDR3 contains 14 residues. Germline V gives CDR1 MGHDK, CDR2 SYGVNS.